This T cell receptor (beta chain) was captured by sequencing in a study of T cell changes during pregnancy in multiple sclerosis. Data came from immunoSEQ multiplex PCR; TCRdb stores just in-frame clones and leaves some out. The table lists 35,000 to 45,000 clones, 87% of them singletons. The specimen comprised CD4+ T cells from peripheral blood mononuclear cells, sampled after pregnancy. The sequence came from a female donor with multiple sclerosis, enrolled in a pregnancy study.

The CDR3 sequence is CASSPSRGTEAFF. As DNA, the CDR3 is TGTGCCAGCAGCCCAAGCCGGGGGACTGAAGCTTTCTTT. The J gene is TRBJ1-1, the V gene TRBV7-3, with D perhaps matching TRBD1 (5 bases). V lost 5 bases and J 5 bases, leaving 12 bases between the germline ends. CDR1 SGHTA and CDR2 FQGTGA come from the germline V gene. The CDR3 consists of 13 residues. The variable domain in full, completed from reference TRBV7-3 and TRBJ1-1, reads GAGVSQTPSNKVTEKGKYVELRCDPISGHTALYWYRQSLGQGPEFLIYFQGTGAADDSGLPNDRFFAVRPEGSVSTLKIQRTERGDSAVYLCASSPSRGTEAFFGQGTRLTVV.